This TCR beta chain stems from a study of T-cell reconstitution after alpha-beta-depleted transplantation in children. This clonotype came up a few times. Its antigen is unknown. This sample's TCRbeta library carried unique molecular identifier barcodes. TCRdb redid the calling of the PCR reads with MiXCR, one entry per CDR3 protein. The table has 250,000 to 400,000 distinct CDR3 sequences, around 25% seen once. Study-wide results and limits: Reports say that about two months after transplant, the alpha-beta T cells came out of several hundred graft clones that had expanded. Diversity and T-cell counts at one year after transplant derived mostly from new T cells.

From germline, CDR1 is SGHVS and CDR2 FNYEAQ. V lost 1 base, J lost 8 bases, and 15 bases lay in between. This CDR3 comprises 15 residues. The chain couples TRBV7-6 to TRBJ2-1; tentatively, D is TRBD1 (6 bases). The sample here was PBMCs, mostly from graft donor cells, taken 180 days after TCRalphabeta/CD19-depleted stem cell transplant. The receptor comes from a male patient younger than 18 who had a stem cell transplant for acute lymphoblastic leukemia, so the T cells may come from the graft donor. CDR3 amino acids: CASSLDGQGPDEQFF. The CDR3 DNA reads TGTGCCAGCAGCTTAGACGGCCAGGGGCCGGATGAGCAGTTCTTC.